This T cell receptor (beta chain) was sequenced for a study of blood T cell repertoires in COVID-19. Whole-study context: From T cells, B-cell-depleted T cells, or PBMCs came the material, which was cDNA or gDNA.

Assay: immunoSEQ multiplex PCR; the TCRdb copy retains only in-frame clones and omits some. Altogether a few hundred thousand clones are present, nearly 90% being singletons, with the ten largest covering less than 2%. Germline V gene data show CDR1 as SNHLY and CDR2 as FYNNEI. The CDR3 has 12 residues. Trimming took off 6 bases at V and 8 bases at J, with 11 bases between the two ends. V is TRBV2 and J is TRBJ2-1; no definite D call. This sequence was found in a woman aged 25 to 39 with COVID-19, enrolled during active disease. Sequences were obtained from peripheral blood. The CDR3 spells CASSKTVYEQFF. CDR3 sequence (DNA): TGTGCCAGCAGCAAAACGGTGTATGAGCAGTTCTTC. The variable domain in full, with the rest retrieved from reference TRBV2 and TRBJ2-1, is EPEVTQTPSHQVTQMGQEVILRCVPISNHLYFYWYRQILGQKVEFLVSFYNNEISEKSEIFDDQFSVERPDGSNFTLKIRSTKLEDSAMYFCASSKTVYEQFFGPGTRLTVL.